These 5 T cell receptor beta chains came from one sample sequenced in a study of CD4 T cells in relation to SARS-CoV-2 and coronaviruses. Before the COVID-19 pandemic, during about 2011-2019, CD4+ T cells were taken from unexposed donors. CD4+ T cells were isolated from the cells after 10 days of culture. Clones were sequenced by immunoSEQ multiplex PCR, and TCRdb holds only the in-frame ones, with some missing. Here the sample spans tens of thousands of clones, 70% to 80% being singletons. No antigens are known for them. Sequencing was done on a sample of CD4+ T cells from PBMCs, cultured in vitro. All receptors come from a human donor in good health.

The V gene is TRBV9, the J gene TRBJ2-3, with D perhaps matching TRBD2 (6 bases). From germline, CDR1 is SGDLS and CDR2 YYNGEE. The V gene lost 0 bases and the J gene lost 2 bases, with 10 bases spanning the gap. The CDR3 length is 15 residues. CDR3: CASSVGTILTDTQYF. For the CDR3, the DNA is TGTGCCAGCAGCGTAGGGACTATCCTCACAGATACGCAGTATTTT.

This clone was counted a single time. This chain connects TRBV10-3 to TRBJ2-5; 12 nucleotides align to TRBD1. Germline V CDR1 and CDR2: ENHRY, SYGVKD. This CDR3 region has 15 residues. J gave up 5 bases and V 9 bases, and 10 bases lay outside the gene matches. CDR3 in amino acids: CAIRDRGPGGETQYF. The DNA for the CDR3 is TGTGCCATTCGGGACAGGGGGCCTGGAGGGGAGACCCAGTACTTC.

The chain combines TRBV18 with TRBJ2-2, with 10 nucleotides matching TRBD2. This CDR3 is 16 amino acids long. Germline CDR1 and CDR2: KGHSH and LQKENI. Trimming removed 1 base from V and 6 bases from J; junction bases left unmatched: 5. CDR3 amino acids: CASSPQPSGSPGELFF. Here the CDR3 DNA reads TGTGCCAGCTCACCACAACCTAGCGGGAGTCCCGGGGAGCTGTTTTTT.

The rearrangement uses TRBV19 and TRBJ2-3; TRBD2 matches 12 bases. Germline values: CDR1 LNHDA, CDR2 SQIVND (reference sequence). The trim removed 5 bases at V and 0 bases at J, leaving 6 bases unmatched. The CDR3 totals 17 residues. The CDR3 region has the DNA TGTGCCAGTAGTCCGAGACTAGCGGGAGCTAGCACAGATACGCAGTATTTT. It specifies CASSPRLAGASTDTQYF.

The chain uses TRBV15 and TRBJ2-7; perhaps D is TRBD1 or TRBD2 (6 bases each). The germline V and J ends were trimmed by 0 bases and 4 bases, with 28 bases remaining between them. Per the germline V gene, CDR1 is LNHNV and CDR2 is YYDKDF (reference sequence). The CDR3 loop spans 20 amino acids. CDR3: CATSRDLVRVLGGRAYEQYF. The CDR3 DNA reads as TGTGCCACCAGCAGAGATTTGGTAAGGGTACTAGGGGGGCGGGCATACGAGCAGTACTTC. Based on the CDR3 plus reference TRBV15 and TRBJ2-7, the full variable domain is DAMVIQNPRYQVTQFGKPVTLSCSQTLNHNVMYWYQQKSSQAPKLLFHYYDKDFNNEADTPDNFQSRRPNTSFCFLDIRSPGLGDTAMYLCATSRDLVRVLGGRAYEQYFGPGTRLTVT.